Listed here is a single TCR beta chain. Its antigen is currently unknown. CDR1 and CDR2 (germline): MNHEY, SVGEGT. CDR3 size: 13 residues. With 7 bases removed from V and 7 bases from J, the gap between germline ends came to 15 bases. This sample was taken from a study of identical twins. Study results and limitations: Excess twin sharing in beta out-of-frame sequences was weaker.

Template switching, a step in the protocol, added a universal primer site, and cDNA carried unique molecular identifiers. TCRdb passed the 5' RACE reads through MiXCR, listing each CDR3 protein once. The repertoire holds some 600,000 distinct CDR3 sequences, about 7.6% seen once, with 1.5% to 2% in the top ten. The same data also contributed to another study, on yellow fever vaccine responses in identical twins.

The genes are TRBV6-2 or TRBV6-3 and TRBJ2-3, with D possibly TRBD1 on 7 matching bases. Sequenced sample: PBMCs. This clonotype originated in a woman aged 18-35 years in good health. The CDR3 sequence is CASNPPGGHTQYF. The CDR3 DNA follows: TGTGCCAGCAACCCCCCAGGGGGGCATACGCAGTATTTT.